This paragraph covers one T cell receptor beta chain sequence. The target of this receptor is not known. Per-base qualities were not stored, and no clone one base away is much larger. TCRbeta CDR3 regions were amplified from genomic DNA by means of the immunoSEQ Assay, a bias-controlled multiplex PCR. As for how the authors treated the data: The number of nucleated cells in each sample was estimated by amplification of reference gene primers within the assay. Sequence reads were collapsed and filtered to measure the absolute abundance of every unique TCRbeta CDR3 rearrangement. For each sample, productive Simpson clonality was calculated as the square root of Simpson's diversity index across productive rearrangements. The table comes from immuneACCESS by way of TCRdb, which keeps in-frame sequences with V and J called. Part of the clones is missing from these tables; in studies checked, under half for an unresolved V gene and the rest for unknown reasons. That table furnishes V, J and clone size, whereas the DNA furnished D and trimming. This sample lists some 62,000 clones; around 80% were detected once. The top ten hold roughly 4.8% of the sample.

This entry is derived from a study of blood T cell repertoires in COVID-19 (dated by TCRdb to 2018 to 2020). Describing the broader study: The collaborator samples originated in the United States, Italy and Spain and spanned the acute and convalescent phases of COVID-19. Deeply sampled blood TCRbeta repertoires from subjects exposed to, actively infected with, or recovered from COVID-19 were included in the dataset. The repertoires were released in a freely available public database meant as a resource for research on the immune response to SARS-CoV-2. The sample metadata nearly always contained a de-identified subject ID, COVID-19 status, age in years and sex. Where available, HLA class I and class II types were obtained from metadata supplied by the sample provider rather than from assay-based typing. The material from the prospective study consisted of cDNA or gDNA derived from T cells, B-cell-depleted T cells, or PBMCs. Samples came from the ongoing ImmuneRACE study (first 160 participants) plus 1,254 subjects from 6 global collaborators.

The collaborating institutions used their own protocols to collect whole blood in K2EDTA tubes. For TCRbeta analysis, collaborator samples were shipped as frozen whole blood, as isolated PBMCs, or as DNA extracted from either sample type. The CDR3 goes from the cysteine to the phenylalanine over 13 residues. The sequence is cut down to CDR3 DNA, 39 bases in frame from base 1. V and J lose 2 bases and 6 bases, and a span of 11 bases separates them. CDR1 KGHSH and CDR2 LQKENI are derived from the germline V gene. On the study overall, not on this receptor specifically: The quantity of clinical and demographic metadata differed by source and by participant and was supplied without curation.

The sequence joins TRBV18 to TRBJ2-7; matching of 6 bases hints at TRBD2 as the D gene. This receptor was taken from a human donor in a cohort sampled during active COVID-19. Sequencing was carried out using peripheral blood. CDR3 loop: CASSPGQGGEQYF. The DNA reads TGTGCCAGCTCACCAGGCCAGGGAGGCGAGCAGTACTTC.